This T cell receptor beta chain was identified in a study of T-cell reconstitution after alpha-beta-depleted transplantation in children. Molecular barcoding with unique molecular identifiers was used for the TCRbeta library. TCRdb passed the PCR reads through MiXCR, listing each CDR3 protein once. The sample carries about 540,000 distinct CDR3 sequences, 15% to 20% recorded once. Deletions cut 3 bases from V and 4 bases from J, with 14 bases between. Germline lookup yields CDR1 SGHRS and CDR2 YFSETQ. This CDR3 has 15 residues. This clonotype was sampled from a human donor who donated a stem cell graft to a child with acute lymphoblastic leukemia. This sample comprised PBMCs from the stem cell graft donor, obtained from the stem cell graft. This rearrangement joins TRBV5-1 to TRBJ2-1, with unresolved D. The chain's CDR3 is CASSYLVRNYNEQFF. In DNA form, the CDR3 reads TGCGCCAGCAGCTACCTAGTCAGGAATTACAATGAGCAGTTCTTC. The full variable domain, completed using reference TRBV5-1 and TRBJ2-1, is KAGVTQTPRYLIKTRGQQVTLSCSPISGHRSVSWYQQTPGQGLQFLFEYFSETQRNKGNFPGRFSGRQFSNSRSEMNVSTLELGDSALYLCASSYLVRNYNEQFFGPGTRLTVL.